This T cell receptor (beta chain) comes out of a study of blood T cell repertoires in COVID-19. As for the study in general: In each case, the material was cDNA or gDNA derived from T cells, B-cell-depleted T cells, or PBMCs.

On this clone: This specimen includes other DNA sequences encoding the same CDR3.

Method: immunoSEQ multiplex PCR; TCRdb's copy keeps in-frame clones and lacks some. The sample records 250,000 or so clones, approximately 91% being singletons. Input material: peripheral blood. This receptor was obtained from a woman aged 40-49 years who had recovered from COVID-19.

CDR3 protein: CASSFARGQPQHF. CDR3 sequence (DNA): TGTGCCAGCAGTTTTGCTCGGGGTCAGCCCCAGCATTTT. V is TRBV12-3 or TRBV12-4 and J is TRBJ1-5; D gene ambiguous. The ends were cut back, 3 bases at V and 6 bases at J, with 9 bases in the middle. The CDR3 is made up of 13 amino acids.